These 20 T cell receptor beta chains came from one sample sequenced in a study of blood T cell repertoires in COVID-19. TCRdb's table, derived via immunoSEQ multiplex PCR, lists solely in-frame clones and lacks some. The repertoire holds more than 85,000 clones, approximately 82% seen once, with about 18% in the top ten. The sequenced sample was peripheral blood. All receptors come from a woman aged 55-70 years with acute or convalescent COVID-19.

The chain uses TRBV3-1 (or the pseudogene TRBV3-2) and TRBJ1-2; 7 positions agree with TRBD1. Germline V gives CDR1 LGHDT, CDR2 YNNKEL (reference sequence). V shed 5 bases and J 8 bases; nucleotides not matched to a gene: 8. This CDR3 spans 13 amino acids. This chain's CDR3 is CASSAGQAYGYTF. CDR3 coding DNA: TGTGCCAGCAGCGCCGGACAGGCCTACGGCTACACCTTC.

This clone showed up just once. The rearrangement joins TRBV25-1 to TRBJ2-1; 16 bases line up with TRBD2. From germline, CDR1 is MGHDK and CDR2 SYGVNS. The trim removed 3 bases at V and 7 bases at J, leaving 6 bases unmatched. This CDR3 contains 17 residues. DNA of the CDR3: TGTGCCAGCAGTGAGACCGGGACTAGCGGGAGGGCGAATGAGCAGTTCTTC. As protein: CASSETGTSGRANEQFF.

This chain uses TRBV28 with TRBJ1-2; D not certain. From germline, CDR1 is MDHEN and CDR2 SYDVKM. The length of the CDR3 is 12 residues. The germline V and J ends were trimmed by 6 bases and 8 bases, with 13 bases remaining between them. CDR3 DNA: TGTGCCAGCAGCCTCAATACGAGGGGCTACACCTTC. Amino acid sequence: CASSLNTRGYTF.

This clone is a singleton in its sample. The CDR3: CASRLGQGSYGYTF. CDR3 bases: TGTGCCAGTAGACTGGGACAGGGATCCTATGGCTACACCTTC. This chain links TRBV19 with TRBJ1-2; 9 nucleotides match TRBD1. The CDR3 length is 14 residues. CDR1 LNHDA and CDR2 SQIVND come from the germline V gene (reference sequence). Trimming removed 6 bases from V and 4 bases from J; junction bases left unmatched: 6.

The chain recombines TRBV24-1 with TRBJ1-2; possibly TRBD1 for D (5 bases). The germline V and J ends were trimmed by 4 bases and 4 bases, with 9 bases remaining between them. CDR1 is KGHDR and CDR2 is SFDVKD in the germline V gene. CDR3 length: 13 amino acids. The CDR3 DNA sequence: TGTGCCACCAGTGACTCGGGACTCTATGGCTACACCTTC. Amino acids: CATSDSGLYGYTF.

The V call is TRBV3-1 (or the pseudogene TRBV3-2), the J call TRBJ1-4; tentatively, D is TRBD1 (6 bases). The CDR3 contains 13 residues. Trimming cost V 3 bases and J 7 bases, with 9 bases left between them. Germline V gene sequence: CDR1 LGHDT, CDR2 YNNKEL (reference sequence). The CDR3 DNA follows: TGTGCCAGCAGCCAGGGAGGGGGTGAAAAACTGTTTTTT. It translates to CASSQGGGEKLFF.

This chain joins TRBV13 and TRBJ1-5; unclear D gene. The germline CDR1 and CDR2 sequences are PRHDT and FYEKMQ (reference sequence). The CDR3 has 16 amino acids. V shed 2 bases and J shed 3 bases, with 14 bases lying between them. CDR3 DNA: TGTGCCAGCAGCTTAAGGCGGATGAACCCCAATCAGCCCCAGCATTTT. This codes for CASSLRRMNPNQPQHF.

This rearrangement joins TRBV5-5 to TRBJ1-5, with D possibly being TRBD1 (5 bases). The CDR3 totals 15 residues. V lost 3 bases to trimming and J lost 3 bases, with 13 bases between them. The V gene's germline CDR1 is SGHKS and CDR2 YYEKEE (reference sequence). CDR3 in amino acids: CASSWSRDSNQPQHF. The CDR3 DNA is TGTGCCAGCAGCTGGAGTCGGGACTCCAATCAGCCCCAGCATTTT.

About this clone itself: Since the CDR3 does not end with the conserved phenylalanine or tryptophan, this likely comes from a read error. The chain uses TRBV28 and TRBJ1-1, with a weak D call TRBD1 (5 bases). The CDR3 loop spans 11 amino acids. Per germline, CDR1 MDHEN and CDR2 SYDVKM. V lost 3 bases and J 8 bases, leaving 7 bases between the germline ends. The CDR3 sequence is CASSFDREAFL. In DNA form, the CDR3 reads TGTGCCAGCAGTTTCGACAGAGAAGCTTTCCTT.

The chain employs TRBV15 and TRBJ2-5; TRBD2 is a possible D gene (6 bases). Trimming removed 5 bases at V and 4 bases at J, with 17 bases between. CDR1 LNHNV and CDR2 YYDKDF come from the germline V gene (reference sequence). This CDR3 comprises 15 residues. The CDR3 sequence: CATSSTGVGSETQYF. CDR3 coding DNA: TGTGCCACCAGCTCGACGGGGGTGGGTTCAGAGACCCAGTACTTC.

A single count supports this clone. CDR3 region: CASRDTGGGYTF. The DNA for the CDR3 is TGTGCCAGCAGAGACACAGGTGGTGGCTACACCTTC. The J gene is TRBJ1-2, the V gene TRBV27; D perhaps matches TRBD1 (5 bases). Germline lookup yields CDR1 MNHEY and CDR2 SMNVEV (reference sequence). The CDR3 is 12 amino acids. The ends were cut back, 6 bases at V and 7 bases at J, with 12 bases in the middle.

This chain connects TRBV11-2 to TRBJ2-5; 7 bases line up with TRBD2. After removal of 4 bases from V and 2 bases from J, the junction contained 4 bases not matched to a gene. The length of the CDR3 is 14 residues. Looked up from germline, CDR1 is SGHAT and CDR2 is FQNNGV. This CDR3 reads CASSSGTNQETQYF. The CDR3 DNA reads TGTGCCAGCAGCTCCGGGACTAATCAAGAGACCCAGTACTTC.

The chain joins TRBV29-1 to TRBJ2-1; D possibly corresponds to TRBD2 (5 bases). V dropped 6 bases and J dropped 1 base, with 10 bases sitting between them. Per the germline V gene, CDR1 is SQVTM and CDR2 is ANQGSEA. CDR3 length equals 13 residues. The CDR3 sequence is CSVAEGSYNEQFF. The CDR3 DNA is TGCAGCGTCGCTGAGGGTTCCTACAATGAGCAGTTCTTC.

V is TRBV27 and J is TRBJ2-7; 9 bases are shared with TRBD2. Looked up from germline, CDR1 is MNHEY and CDR2 is SMNVEV (reference sequence). The CDR3 runs 13 residues. The ends lost 5 bases at V and 4 bases at J; junction bases unmatched: 3. CDR3 residues: CASSPSGVYEQYF. The CDR3 bases are TGTGCCAGCAGTCCTAGCGGGGTGTACGAGCAGTACTTC.

The chain links TRBV28 to TRBJ1-5; perhaps TRBD1 as D (5 bases). The CDR3 length is 17 residues. Germline CDR1 reads MDHEN; CDR2 reads SYDVKM. The V gene lost 0 bases and the J gene lost 9 bases, with 21 bases spanning the gap. CDR3 loop: CASSLWDLGMGLGPQHF. CDR3 nucleotides: TGTGCCAGCAGTTTATGGGATTTAGGTATGGGGCTAGGGCCCCAGCATTTT.

This clone has only a few counts. The chain is built from TRBV7-9 and TRBJ1-2; D unclear. CDR3 size: 13 residues. The V end lost 3 bases, the J end lost 8 bases, and 13 bases lay between the germline ends. CDR1 and CDR2 (germline): SEHNR, FQNEAQ (reference sequence). The CDR3 DNA follows: TGTGCCAGCAGCTTTTCGAGACTCGGCGGCTACACCTTC. Protein sequence: CASSFSRLGGYTF.

This clone is medium-sized. The V call is TRBV5-1, the J call TRBJ2-2, with 8 bases lining up with TRBD2. With V trimmed by 4 bases and J by 4 bases, 9 bases remained unmatched. Germline CDR1 SGHRS, CDR2 YFSETQ. CDR3 length: 16 residues. DNA for the CDR3: TGCGCCAGCAGCGTGGGAGCCGGGAGGGTCACCGGGGAGCTGTTTTTT. Protein sequence: CASSVGAGRVTGELFF.

In this sample, this clone turned up a few times. This chain connects TRBV6-5 to TRBJ1-1; D is possibly TRBD1 (5 bases). The length of the CDR3 is 16 residues. V gave up 0 bases and J gave up 3 bases, with 14 bases separating them. Germline CDR1 is MNHEY and CDR2 is SVGAGI. The CDR3 loop reads CASSYSGQGGDTEAFF. CDR3 in DNA: TGTGCCAGCAGTTACTCGGGGCAAGGCGGAGACACTGAAGCTTTCTTT.

This clone showed up just once. V usage is TRBV5-1 and J usage is TRBJ1-2; 7 nucleotides line up with TRBD1. This CDR3 comprises 14 residues. V was clipped by 3 bases and J by 6 bases; unmatched bases: 8. Germline V gene data show CDR1 as SGHRS and CDR2 as YFSETQ. The CDR3 is CASSSQQGPDGYTF. As DNA, the CDR3 is TGCGCCAGCAGCTCCCAACAGGGGCCGGATGGCTACACCTTC.

The chain joins TRBV5-1 to TRBJ2-6, with 7 nucleotides matching TRBD1. The ends lost 3 bases at V and 0 bases at J; junction bases unmatched: 18. The CDR3 covers 21 residues. Germline values: CDR1 SGHRS, CDR2 YFSETQ. The CDR3 loop is CASSSRLRTGTDFSGANVLTF. The CDR3 DNA reads TGCGCCAGCAGCTCCCGACTCCGGACCGGGACAGACTTCTCTGGGGCCAACGTCCTGACTTTC.